The 2 T cell receptor beta chains below all came from one sample that was sequenced in a study of regulatory T cells in long-lasting Graves disease. Time point specified: newly diagnosed GD, antithyroid drugs for less than 3 months. After RNA was extracted from PBMCs, the TCR library was made from it. In building TCR beta libraries, iRepertoire HTBI primers were used together with Arm-PCR of CDR3 regions. Using its own MiXCR run on the multiplex PCR reads, TCRdb lists one record per CDR3 protein. The sample consists of some 410,000 distinct CDR3 sequences, about a sixth of them appearing once. The sample was also linked to a second study, of T cells in Graves' hyperthyroidism and ophthalmopathy.

Sequences were derived from peripheral blood mononuclear cells (PBMCs), sampled at new diagnosis, from a patient treated with antithyroid drugs. The origin of the receptors is a woman aged 30 to 39 with Graves disease.

V is TRBV11-3 and J is TRBJ2-5; D perhaps matches TRBD2 (6 bases). Trimming stripped 1 base from V and 5 bases from J, with 14 bases between. Germline loops: CDR1 SGHNT, CDR2 YENEEA. CDR3 length: 15 residues. The CDR3 nucleotides are TGTGCCAGCAGCTTAGCGGGCCGGGGGTGGGAGACCCAGTACTTC. Protein sequence: CASSLAGRGWETQYF.

The chain uses TRBV12-5 and TRBJ1-2, with D maybe TRBD1 (5 bases). CDR3 length equals 16 residues. V was shortened by 3 bases and J by 0 bases, with 14 bases between the two germline ends. Per the germline V gene, CDR1 is LGHNT and CDR2 is FRNRAP. CDR3 in amino acids: CASGFDLQGANYGYTF. The CDR3 nucleotides are TGTGCTAGTGGTTTCGACTTGCAGGGCGCTAACTATGGCTACACCTTC.